This T cell receptor (gamma chain) was captured by sequencing in a study of gamma delta lymphoproliferative disorders and STAT genes (dated by TCRdb to the late 2010s). In the study overall: Among the 9 sequenced Tgammadelta LGLL patients, 4 had symptomatic disease and 5 had an indolent course. To confirm the results, all delta-chain samples and a couple of gamma-chain samples were sequenced a second time. Within a larger immunophenotypic and STAT-mutation study, TCR gamma and delta CDR3 repertoires were profiled by deep sequencing in Tgammadelta lymphoproliferative disease patients and healthy controls. The LymphoTrack Dx TCRG Assay was used to build gamma-chain libraries from a minimum of 50 ng of genomic DNA. Because no corresponding Invivoscribe delta assay was available, delta-chain libraries were prepared according to the standard operating procedure of the EuroClonality-NGS working group. The TCR-sequenced pilot group comprised roughly 10 Tgammadelta large granular lymphocyte leukemia patients and a couple of hepatosplenic T-cell lymphoma patients. Summary of the overall study and its limitations: Almost every major gamma and delta clonotype in patients was public, meaning shared with at least one healthy donor, and only a couple of gamma clonotypes were private to disease. T cells in controls likely covered a range of maturation stages, whereas leukemic cells were skewed toward terminal effectors, which could potentially limit comparisons between patients and controls. Major clones in indolent patients were dominated by Vgamma9-JgammaP and Vdelta2-Ddelta3-Jdelta1 rearrangements, whereas symptomatic patients lacked these rearrangements and used less common gene combinations. When whole repertoires were clustered, gamma repertoires from patients grouped apart from those of healthy controls, but delta repertoires did not separate between the groups. It was noted by the authors that NGS specificity may be reduced at low frequencies, so confirmation of the public or private nature of leukemic clones is needed.

By how much of the sample it makes up, this clone is medium-sized (0.01 to 0.1%). What antigen it recognizes has not been identified. No qualities accompany the bases; no much larger clone lies one base away. Both library methods used multiplex PCR with primers targeting conserved V and J regions of the TCR genes. Purified and pooled amplicons were sequenced on an Illumina MiSeq platform. The paper's processing steps were these. V(D)J alignment, clonotype assembly and translation were performed with MiXCR, whereas functionality assessment and CDR3 repertoire analyses were performed with VDJtools. CDR3 was defined per IMGT, and analyses were restricted to productive sequences using functional genes, excluding ORF genes and pseudogenes. Identical amino acid CDR3s of major clonotypes (frequency >=5%) were searched for across all patients and controls using a custom Python script. Clonotype frequencies in patients versus controls were compared with a one-sided non-parametric Wilcoxon test. Public reads were reanalyzed in TCRdb with CATT, and rows carrying the same DNA were merged afterwards. These V and J calls are TCRdb output, not the study's own analysis. The sample includes about 2,200 gamma-chain clones, with roughly 10% observed a single time. The top ten clones comprise 60% of the sample.

For CDR1 and CDR2, the germline V gene lists EGSTGY and YDSYTSSV. The germline V end is reduced by 2 bases and the J end by 3 bases; junction bases left unmatched: 13. The CDR3 covers 16 residues, taking in both the cysteine and the phenylalanine. Solely the CDR3 DNA is kept, with 48 bases framed from the first base. TCR sequencing was performed on genomic DNA from peripheral blood mononuclear cells isolated from patients and controls. A median age of about 59 years was recorded for the sequenced patients, of whom a few were male and roughly six were female. Patients were enrolled at one hematology unit in Padova, Italy, and were reclassified as T-LGLL or HSTCL using the 2017 WHO criteria. All patient samples were collected while patients were off therapy or before therapy.

The sequence was collected from a human donor with gamma-delta T-cell large granular lymphocyte leukemia. The chain uses TRGV4 and TRGJ1 or TRGJ2. TCRdb offers no J gene call, so here the DNA was matched to germline to obtain one. Source material: blood. The bases read TGTGCCACCTGGGATGTAGGTAAGGATTCTTATTATAAGAAACTCTTT. Its coded protein is CATWDVGKDSYYKKLF.